The T cell receptor beta chain under discussion was sequenced for a study of patients with pleural tuberculosis. TCRdb used MiXCR to reprocess the reads, holding one entry per CDR3 protein. The sample consists of under 55,000 distinct CDR3 sequences, 6% to 9.5% of them appearing once. Germline values: CDR1 KGHSH, CDR2 LQKENI. V lost 1 base to trimming and J lost 2 bases, with 7 bases between them. This CDR3 spans 14 amino acids. In this sample, this clonotype turned up a few times. J is TRBJ2-3 and V is TRBV18; D remains unclear. The receptor was derived from a human donor with pleural tuberculosis. The CDR3 DNA reads TGTGCCAGCTCACCACGGCCCAACACAGATACGCAGTATTTT. It encodes CASSPRPNTDTQYF. The full variable domain, its missing parts supplied by reference TRBV18 and TRBJ2-3, is NAGVMQNPRHLVRRRGQEARLRCSPMKGHSHVYWYRQLPEEGLKFMVYLQKENIIDESGMPKERFSAEFPKEGPSILRIQQVVRGDSAAYFCASSPRPNTDTQYFGPGTRLTVL.